This entry lists 13 T cell receptor beta chains sequenced from one sample in a study of blood T cell repertoires in COVID-19 (dated by TCRdb to 2020 to 2022). To prepare the library, the immunoSEQ multiplex PCR assay was applied. TCRdb's version of the immuneACCESS table is confined to in-frame rearrangements and falls short of the full clone set. An unresolved V gene accounts for under half of the shortfall where checked; the remainder is of unknown origin. In this sample the table shows about 400,000 clones, roughly 90% of which occur a single time. The ten largest clones add up to 0.95% to 1% of the sample. The source material was PBMCs or T cells enriched from blood (not recorded which). These TCRs come from a woman in her 30s with acute COVID-19.

The chain joins TRBV19 to TRBJ2-1; D remains unclear. The CDR3 length is 13 residues. V was shortened by 4 bases and J by 9 bases, with 13 bases between the two germline ends. Germline V gene data show CDR1 as LNHDA and CDR2 as SQIVND (reference sequence). The chain's CDR3 is CASSKTQYSEQFF. The CDR3 bases are TGTGCCAGTAGTAAAACCCAGTATTCTGAGCAGTTCTTC.

The V and J genes are TRBV18 and TRBJ1-2; tentatively, D is TRBD1 (6 bases). V shed 6 bases and J shed 3 bases, with 20 bases lying between them. CDR3 length equals 16 residues. Germline V gives CDR1 KGHSH, CDR2 LQKENI. CDR3: CASSILPLQGDYGYTF. In DNA form, the CDR3 reads TGTGCCAGCTCTATCCTGCCATTACAGGGAGACTATGGCTACACCTTC.

CDR3 protein: CASTRQGRVYGYTF. The CDR3 region has the DNA TGTGCCAGTACTCGACAGGGGAGAGTCTATGGCTACACCTTC. The chain carries TRBV19 and TRBJ1-2; 8 bases fit TRBD1. Trimming at V came to 7 bases and at J to 4 bases, leaving 8 bases not matched to a gene. The CDR3 has 14 residues. Germline CDR1 and CDR2: LNHDA and SQIVND (reference sequence).

This chain links TRBV6-5 with TRBJ2-2; 8 nucleotides match TRBD2. The CDR3 is 11 residues long. J lost 15 bases, V lost 6 bases, and 6 bases had no gene match. Germline V gives CDR1 MNHEY, CDR2 SVGAGI. DNA for the CDR3: TGTGCCAGCAGCCCGGGGGGGACGGTGTTTTTT. Its translation: CASSPGGTVFF.

CDR3 sequence: CATGGSPFSQHF. CDR3 bases: TGTGCCACCGGGGGGTCCCCGTTCTCCCAGCATTTT. J is TRBJ1-5 and V is TRBV12-3 or TRBV12-4, with a possible D match to TRBD1 (5 bases). There are 12 residues in the CDR3. Trimming stripped 10 bases from V and 11 bases from J, with 18 bases between.

The J gene is TRBJ1-5, the V gene TRBV3-1 (or the pseudogene TRBV3-2); 9 nucleotides agree with TRBD1. CDR1 LGHDT and CDR2 YNNKEL come from the germline V gene (reference sequence). This CDR3 is 14 amino acids long. Trimming took 1 base from V and 5 from J; bases not matched to a gene: 0. The CDR3 bases are TGTGCCAGCAGCCAAGGACAGGGGGATCAGCCCCAGCATTTT. Translation: CASSQGQGDQPQHF.

The rearrangement uses TRBV27 and TRBJ2-1; 11 bases fit TRBD1. This CDR3 spans 15 amino acids. Germline loops: CDR1 MNHEY, CDR2 SMNVEV (reference sequence). The V segment lost 2 bases and the J segment 6 bases; nucleotides outside the gene matches: 3. The CDR3 reads CASSLLGQGGNEQFF. The CDR3 DNA is TGTGCCAGCAGTTTACTGGGACAGGGGGGCAATGAGCAGTTCTTC.

This clone was seen once. CDR3 nucleotides: TGTGCCACCAGTGATTTTGGAGGCTACGAGCAGTACTTC. This gives the protein CATSDFGGYEQYF. The chain employs TRBV24-1 and TRBJ2-7; D may be TRBD2 (5 bases). The CDR3 sequence is 13 residues long. Between the trimmed V and J ends, which lost 1 base and 3 bases, there was a span of 6 bases. Germline V lookup: CDR1 KGHDR, CDR2 SFDVKD.

This clone has a handful of counts. V and J are TRBV9 and TRBJ1-3, with D possibly TRBD1 on 5 matching bases. Germline V gene sequence: CDR1 SGDLS, CDR2 YYNGEE. The CDR3 sequence is 15 residues long. The ends were cut back, 7 bases at V and 0 bases at J, with 14 bases in the middle. CDR3 sequence (DNA): TGTGCCAGCGGGACGGGGGGAGGCTCTGGAAACACCATATATTTT. This gives the protein CASGTGGGSGNTIYF.

This sequence joins TRBV5-6 and TRBJ1-2; D uncertain. Trimming shortened V by 3 bases and J by 5 bases, and 11 bases separated the two germline ends. The germline gives CDR1 SGHDT, CDR2 YYEEEE. CDR3 size: 13 residues. The CDR3 is CASSSGSHYGYTF. The CDR3 bases are TGTGCCAGCAGCTCGGGGTCCCATTATGGCTACACCTTC.

V and J are TRBV27 and TRBJ2-7, with a tentative D call TRBD2 (5 bases). The CDR3 runs 12 residues. Per germline, CDR1 MNHEY and CDR2 SMNVEV (reference sequence). Trimming shortened V by 7 bases and J by 7 bases, and 14 bases separated the two germline ends. Here the CDR3 DNA reads TGTGCCAGCATCGGACTGCAAAGGGAGCAGTACTTC. Protein sequence: CASIGLQREQYF.

This chain joins TRBV4-1 and TRBJ1-5, with TRBD1 matching 8 bases. CDR3 length: 14 residues. Germline V gene sequence: CDR1 MGHRA, CDR2 YSYEKL. Trimming cost V 8 bases and J 2 bases; bases outside gene matches: 5. This CDR3 reads CASGPTGGNQPQHF. For the CDR3, the DNA is TGCGCCAGCGGACCGACAGGGGGCAATCAGCCCCAGCATTTT.

This chain joins TRBV30 and TRBJ2-7; 10 bases map to TRBD2. The CDR3 has 14 residues. Germline CDR1 and CDR2: GTSNPN and SVGIG (reference sequence). Trimming cost V 3 bases and J 3 bases; bases outside gene matches: 5. The CDR3 sequence is CAWRKRGGFYEQYF. CDR3 in DNA: TGTGCCTGGAGGAAGCGGGGGGGTTTCTACGAGCAGTACTTC.